A single sample is the source of the 27 T cell receptor beta chains below, sequenced in a study of shared clonotypes between healthy human individuals. Sequencing was performed with immunoSEQ multiplex PCR; in TCRdb, only in-frame clones are kept and a portion is missing. The sample lists 2 million to 2.5 million clones, 85% to 95% seen once, with approximately 0.39% in the top ten. Sequencing used naive CD4+ T cells from PBMCs. The subset: CD45RA+ positively selected. Every receptor here comes from a man between 18 and 29 years old in good health. Some clones in this sample may be carry-over from other donors' samples.

The V and J genes are TRBV6-6 and TRBJ1-2; no firm D call. This CDR3 has 13 amino acids. CDR1 is MNHNY, CDR2 SVGAGI, per germline (reference sequence). V lost 2 bases to trimming and J lost 8 bases, with 12 bases between them. In nucleotides, the CDR3 is TGTGCCAGCAGTTACCGGAGCTCTAGCGGCTACACCTTC. Translating gives CASSYRSSSGYTF.

The CDR3: CASSLGTASNSPLHF. The CDR3 DNA is TGTGCCAGCAGCTTGGGGACAGCCTCGAATTCACCCCTCCACTTT. The chain joins TRBV5-4 to TRBJ1-6; the D gene is possibly TRBD1 (6 bases). The CDR3 is 15 amino acids. V was pared by 0 bases and J by 7 bases, with 11 bases between. Germline V gene sequence: CDR1 SGHNT, CDR2 YYREEE (reference sequence).

Remarks on this clone: The sample has other DNA sequences that encode this CDR3 too. The V call is TRBV2, the J call TRBJ2-5; D gene unclear. The length of the CDR3 is 11 residues. Trimming pared 6 bases from V and 4 bases from J, leaving 6 bases between. CDR1 is SNHLY and CDR2 is FYNNEI in the germline V gene. The CDR3 DNA reads TGTGCCAGCAGCTACGGAGAGACCCAGTACTTC. This codes for CASSYGETQYF.

This chain uses TRBV5-1 with TRBJ2-4; D is perhaps TRBD2 (7 bases). The CDR3 runs to 15 residues. Germline V CDR1 and CDR2: SGHRS, YFSETQ. Trimming cost V 0 bases and J 8 bases, with 15 bases left between them. The CDR3 reads CASSLVGQGRDIQYF. The CDR3 DNA sequence: TGCGCCAGCAGCTTGGTTGGCCAGGGGAGGGACATTCAGTACTTC.

In its sample, this clone was seen once. V and J are TRBV5-6 and TRBJ1-5; perhaps TRBD1 as D (6 bases). Between the trimmed V and J ends, which lost 0 bases and 4 bases, there was a span of 14 bases. The germline V gene encodes CDR1 SGHDT and CDR2 YYEEEE. The CDR3 extends over 16 amino acids. CDR3 protein: CASSLGQGLGNQPQHF. DNA of the CDR3: TGTGCCAGCAGCTTGGGGCAGGGGCTAGGGAATCAGCCCCAGCATTTT.

The rearrangement links TRBV2 to TRBJ2-5, with 11 nucleotides matching TRBD2. J gave up 4 bases and V 6 bases, and 7 bases lay outside the gene matches. This CDR3 is 15 amino acids long. Germline assignment: CDR1 SNHLY and CDR2 FYNNEI. As DNA, the CDR3 is TGTGCCAGCAGGAGAAGCCTAGCGGGAGGAGAGACCCAGTACTTC. Translation: CASRRSLAGGETQYF.

The chain couples TRBV7-2 to TRBJ2-6; 7 bases are shared with TRBD2. The length of the CDR3 is 19 residues. Germline-derived CDR1 and CDR2 are SGHTA and FQGNSA. The V gene end was trimmed by 6 bases and the J gene end by 5 bases; junction bases not matched to a gene: 19. As DNA, the CDR3 is TGTGCCAGCAGACAACCGTCGAGACGGGAGGATATCTGGGCCAACGTCCTGACTTTC. This sequence encodes CASRQPSRREDIWANVLTF.

CDR3 sequence (DNA): TGCGCCAGCAGCTTAGAGTTCAGCTCCTACAATGAGCAGTTCTTC. It translates to CASSLEFSSYNEQFF. This chain joins TRBV5-1 and TRBJ2-1; no clear D. The CDR3 runs to 15 residues. Trimming shortened V by 2 bases and J by 0 bases, and 9 bases separated the two germline ends. Looked up from germline, CDR1 is SGHRS and CDR2 is YFSETQ. The variable domain in full, completed from reference TRBV5-1 and TRBJ2-1, reads KAGVTQTPRYLIKTRGQQVTLSCSPISGHRSVSWYQQTPGQGLQFLFEYFSETQRNKGNFPGRFSGRQFSNSRSEMNVSTLELGDSALYLCASSLEFSSYNEQFFGPGTRLTVL.

This sequence joins TRBV9 and TRBJ2-1; D is possibly TRBD2 (5 bases). This CDR3 region has 15 residues. Trimming removed 0 bases from V and 5 bases from J, with 12 bases in between. The germline gives CDR1 SGDLS, CDR2 YYNGEE. CDR3 loop: CASSVGGLPHNEQFF. The CDR3 nucleotides read TGTGCCAGCAGCGTAGGTGGACTCCCCCACAATGAGCAGTTCTTC.

The genes are TRBV25-1 and TRBJ1-2; tentative D call: TRBD1 (5 bases). The CDR3 has 17 residues. The V gene's germline CDR1 is MGHDK and CDR2 SYGVNS. V lost 3 bases and J lost 8, with 25 bases in between. The CDR3 here is CASSEVWSRDGRMGYTF. DNA for the CDR3: TGTGCCAGCAGTGAGGTGTGGTCCCGGGACGGAAGGATGGGCTACACCTTC.

The chain recombines TRBV6-5 with TRBJ2-3; possible D gene TRBD2, 6 bases. Germline values: CDR1 MNHEY, CDR2 SVGAGI. Trimming removed 4 bases from V and 2 bases from J, with 10 bases in between. The CDR3 sequence is 14 residues long. Here the CDR3 reads CASSLGRTTDTQYF. CDR3 coding DNA: TGTGCCAGCAGTTTGGGGAGGACCACAGATACGCAGTATTTT.

The chain is built from TRBV7-2 and TRBJ1-4, with TRBD1 matching over 7 bases. The CDR3 loop spans 18 amino acids. The V gene end was trimmed by 2 bases and the J gene end by 8 bases; junction bases not matched to a gene: 17. Germline V gene lookup returns CDR1 SGHTA and CDR2 FQGNSA. CDR3 in amino acids: CASSLPQNRDRIGEKLFF. In DNA form, the CDR3 reads TGTGCCAGCAGCTTACCTCAGAACCGGGACAGAATTGGGGAAAAACTGTTTTTT.

The chain combines TRBV6-5 with TRBJ1-1; the match to TRBD1 covers 9 bases. The V segment lost 5 bases and the J segment 1 base; nucleotides outside the gene matches: 5. CDR1 and CDR2 (germline): MNHEY, SVGAGI. CDR3 length: 15 residues. Here the CDR3 DNA reads TGTGCCAGCAGTGGATCGGGACAGGGGAACACTGAAGCTTTCTTT. As protein: CASSGSGQGNTEAFF.

The rearrangement joins TRBV28 to TRBJ1-3, with a tentative D call TRBD1 (6 bases). CDR3 size: 16 residues. Trimming stripped 4 bases from V and 3 bases from J, with 16 bases between. Germline CDR1 and CDR2: MDHEN and SYDVKM. The CDR3, as DNA: TGTGCCAGCAGTTCAGGACAGCTTGTGTATGGAAACACCATATATTTT. Its translation is CASSSGQLVYGNTIYF.

The count of this clone is one. The chain uses TRBV9 and TRBJ2-1, with 15 bases lining up with TRBD2. This CDR3 region has 18 residues. Germline V gene lookup returns CDR1 SGDLS and CDR2 YYNGEE. V was clipped by 6 bases and J by 7 bases; unmatched bases: 14. CDR3 coding DNA: TGTGCCAGCACCTCGATGGGACTAGCGGGAGGTTCTTGGAATGAGCAGTTCTTC. Residues: CASTSMGLAGGSWNEQFF.

This clone came up once. The chain links TRBV2 to TRBJ2-1; TRBD2 matches at 12 bases. The CDR3 runs 18 residues. The germline CDR1 and CDR2 sequences are SNHLY and FYNNEI. Trimming took 8 bases from V and 1 from J; bases not matched to a gene: 12. CDR3 in DNA: TGTGCCAGCTCACATTGGCTAGCGGGAGGGAGGTCCTACAATGAGCAGTTCTTC. Translated: CASSHWLAGGRSYNEQFF.

The chain recombines TRBV5-8 with TRBJ1-5, with 7 bases lining up with TRBD1. The trim removed 0 bases at V and 4 bases at J, leaving 7 bases unmatched. Germline values: CDR1 SGHTS, CDR2 YDEGEE. CDR3 length: 16 amino acids. CDR3 sequence reads: CASSLETGSRNQPQHF. The CDR3 region has the DNA TGTGCCAGCAGCTTGGAGACAGGGTCGCGAAATCAGCCCCAGCATTTT.

The chain is built from TRBV30 and TRBJ2-2; D is undetermined. V dropped 1 base and J dropped 6 bases, with 9 bases sitting between them. Germline CDR1 is GTSNPN and CDR2 is SVGIG (reference sequence). The CDR3 extends over 13 amino acids. In DNA, the CDR3 is TGTGCCTGGAGTGGGCTCGGCCCCGGGGAGCTGTTTTTT. Protein product: CAWSGLGPGELFF.

V usage is TRBV7-2 and J usage is TRBJ2-7; 11 positions match TRBD2. Trimming removed 5 bases from V and 3 bases from J; junction bases left unmatched: 9. This CDR3 contains 16 residues. The germline gives CDR1 SGHTA, CDR2 FQGNSA. CDR3 loop: CASSLDGTSGFYEQYF. The CDR3 DNA reads TGTGCCAGCAGCCTTGACGGGACTAGCGGCTTCTACGAGCAGTACTTC.

In this sample, this clone turned up a few times. The chain recombines TRBV5-1 with TRBJ1-1; 8 bases fit TRBD1. CDR1 SGHRS and CDR2 YFSETQ come from the germline V gene. V shed 4 bases, J shed 1 base, and the junction held 15 bases outside the gene matches. The CDR3 totals 18 residues. DNA for the CDR3: TGCGCCAGCAGCCAGGTTCCGGACAGGGTTTATTGGAACACTGAAGCTTTCTTT. Its protein is CASSQVPDRVYWNTEAFF.

The J gene is TRBJ2-2, the V gene TRBV14; no reliable D call. Germline V CDR1 and CDR2: SGHDN, FVKESK. The V and J ends lost 1 base and 2 bases respectively, with 11 bases between them. This CDR3 is built from 16 residues. The CDR3 nucleotides read TGTGCCAGCAGCCAAGTTTACGGACCAAACACCGGGGAGCTGTTTTTT. Amino acid sequence: CASSQVYGPNTGELFF.

As for this clone: Other DNA variants within this sample encode the same CDR3. This rearrangement joins TRBV2 to TRBJ1-2; D possibly corresponds to TRBD1 (5 bases). The CDR3 covers 13 residues. Trimming removed 2 bases at V and 4 bases at J, with 8 bases between. Germline CDR1 SNHLY, CDR2 FYNNEI. The CDR3 loop reads CASSESGSYGYTF. Here the CDR3 DNA reads TGTGCCAGCAGTGAATCAGGGTCCTATGGCTACACCTTC.

The chain uses TRBV4-1 and TRBJ1-4, with D hard to call. The V end was cut by 1 base, the J end by 1 base, with 7 bases between. CDR1 and CDR2 from the germline V gene are MGHRA and YSYEKL. The CDR3 sequence is 15 residues long. CDR3 in DNA: TGCGCCAGCAGCCAAGCCCCCATAACTAATGAAAAACTGTTTTTT. This encodes CASSQAPITNEKLFF.

Of note for this clone: The sample contains more than one DNA sequence encoding this CDR3. The rearrangement uses TRBV18 and TRBJ2-7, with D possibly called TRBD1 or TRBD2 (5 bases each). V was trimmed by 3 bases and J by 1 base, leaving 13 bases between them. The germline gives CDR1 KGHSH, CDR2 LQKENI. The CDR3 length is 15 residues. CDR3 sequence (DNA): TGTGCCAGCTCACCCACCGGGACGGGATCCTACGAGCAGTACTTC. Translating gives CASSPTGTGSYEQYF.

A remark on this clone: Other DNA sequences from this sample encode an identical CDR3 as well. V gene TRBV5-1 combines with J gene TRBJ2-5, with D perhaps assigned TRBD1 or TRBD2 (6 bases each). The CDR3 extends over 15 amino acids. V was shortened by 0 bases and J by 1 base, with 10 bases between the two germline ends. CDR1 SGHRS and CDR2 YFSETQ come from the germline V gene. CDR3 DNA: TGCGCCAGCAGCTTGGCACAGGGAGGCCAAGAGACCCAGTACTTC. Translating gives CASSLAQGGQETQYF.

The V gene is TRBV15, the J gene TRBJ1-1; 8 nucleotides align to TRBD1. This CDR3 is built from 13 residues. The trim removed 2 bases at V and 8 bases at J, leaving 4 bases unmatched. Germline CDR1 and CDR2: LNHNV and YYDKDF (reference sequence). CDR3 bases: TGTGCCACCAGCAGAAATGGACAGGGCGAAGCTTTCTTT. This codes for CATSRNGQGEAFF.

About this clone itself: Other DNA sequences in this sample translate to the same CDR3. This chain joins TRBV29-1 and TRBJ1-1; tentative D call: TRBD1 (5 bases). V was shortened by 4 bases and J by 2 bases, with 11 bases between the two germline ends. The CDR3 loop spans 13 amino acids. Germline-derived CDR1 and CDR2 are SQVTM and ANQGSEA. CDR3 nucleotides: TGCAGCGTTGTGGGGGGAGGAAACACTGAAGCTTTCTTT. Translating it yields CSVVGGGNTEAFF.